Below, 29 T cell receptor beta chains from the same sample are listed, as sequenced in a study of shared clonotypes between healthy human individuals (TCRdb year 2020). Library construction relied on the immunoSEQ multiplex PCR assay. TCRdb obtained this table from immuneACCESS and retained in-frame rearrangements with V and J assigned. These tables miss some clones; where compared with another copy, unresolved V genes account for less than half of the shortfall, and the remainder is unexplained. Present in this sample are about 700,000 clones, 90% to 95% of which were seen just once. Of the sample, about a quarter falls within the top ten clones. CD8 naive samples consisted of CD45RO-negative cells that were positively selected for CCR7, yielding a CD45RA+CCR7+ population without TemRA cells. The sample taken for sequencing was naive CD8+ T cells sorted from blood. The sample's cell subset or site label is to be understood as: CD45RA+CCR7+. Receptors originate from a man aged 30 to 45 in good health.

The rearrangement joins TRBV4-3 to TRBJ2-5, with D unresolved. V was cut by 1 base and J by 2 bases, with 20 bases left in between. There are 18 residues in the CDR3. CDR1 is LGHNA and CDR2 is YSLEER in the germline V gene. As DNA, the CDR3 is TGCGCCAGCAGCCAAGTCGCCGCAATTGGCGCCCGGCAAGAGACCCAGTACTTC. Translation: CASSQVAAIGARQETQYF.

The rearrangement uses TRBV4-1 and TRBJ2-7, with D perhaps TRBD2 (5 bases). The CDR3 spans 13 residues. Between the trimmed V and J ends, which lost 3 bases and 3 bases, there was a span of 9 bases. Per the germline V gene, CDR1 is MGHRA and CDR2 is YSYEKL. The CDR3 region is CASSHVLDYEQYF. In DNA form, the CDR3 reads TGCGCCAGCAGCCATGTACTAGACTACGAGCAGTACTTC.

V usage is TRBV29-1 and J usage is TRBJ2-1; TRBD2 matches 9 bases. The J segment lost 10 bases and the V segment lost 2 bases, leaving 12 bases of the junction unmatched. The length of the CDR3 is 15 residues. From germline, CDR1 is SQVTM and CDR2 ANQGSEA. The CDR3 bases are TGCAGCGTTGAATTCGGCGGGAGGGCCTTAGGGGAGCAGTTCTTC. It codes for CSVEFGGRALGEQFF.

This CDR3 reads CASRGKGGRLGNTYEQYF. In DNA form, the CDR3 reads TGTGCCAGCAGGGGTAAAGGGGGGCGCTTGGGAAACACCTACGAGCAGTACTTC. This sequence joins TRBV28 and TRBJ2-7; D possibly matches TRBD1 or TRBD2 (6 bases each). The germline V gene encodes CDR1 MDHEN and CDR2 SYDVKM. This CDR3 is built from 18 residues. The V end lost 6 bases, the J end lost 2 bases, and 26 bases lay between the germline ends.

This clone was detected many times. The identical CDR3 is also encoded by other nucleotide sequences in the sample. The chain uses TRBV9 and TRBJ2-7; D gene unclear. With 4 bases removed from V and 0 bases from J, the gap between germline ends came to 11 bases. This CDR3 contains 14 residues. Germline loops: CDR1 SGDLS, CDR2 YYNGEE. CDR3 in DNA: TGTGCCAGCAGCCCCCGGTTATTCTCCTACGAGCAGTACTTC. Amino acid sequence: CASSPRLFSYEQYF.

The rearrangement links TRBV19 to TRBJ2-2; D uncertain. V dropped 5 bases and J dropped 4 bases, with 8 bases sitting between them. The CDR3 is made up of 13 amino acids. Looked up from germline, CDR1 is LNHDA and CDR2 is SQIVND (reference sequence). The CDR3 reads CASSLQATGELFF. The CDR3 nucleotides are TGTGCCAGTAGTCTCCAGGCCACCGGGGAGCTGTTTTTT.

The chain carries TRBV11-2 and TRBJ2-7; D is unclear. The CDR3 has 14 amino acids. Germline V lookup: CDR1 SGHAT, CDR2 FQNNGV. The V end was cut by 0 bases, the J end by 3 bases, with 9 bases between. The CDR3 is CASSLEAGFYEQYF. Here the CDR3 DNA reads TGTGCCAGCAGCTTAGAGGCTGGGTTCTACGAGCAGTACTTC.

The rearrangement joins TRBV28 to TRBJ1-1, with D possibly being TRBD1 (5 bases). Germline loops: CDR1 MDHEN, CDR2 SYDVKM. V was pared by 4 bases and J by 4 bases, with 16 bases between. CDR3 size: 15 residues. CDR3 in amino acids: CASSSRDAGPTEAFF. The CDR3 DNA reads TGTGCCAGCAGTTCTCGGGACGCGGGGCCCACTGAAGCTTTCTTT.

This sequence joins TRBV7-9 and TRBJ1-1; the D is unclear. This CDR3 spans 16 amino acids. The ends were cut back, 2 bases at V and 3 bases at J, with 16 bases in the middle. Germline V CDR1 and CDR2: SEHNR, FQNEAQ (reference sequence). CDR3 loop: CASSLSRNRRDTEAFF. CDR3 nucleotide sequence: TGTGCCAGCAGCTTATCTCGGAATAGGAGGGACACTGAAGCTTTCTTT.

V is TRBV10-3 and J is TRBJ2-3, with 14 positions matching TRBD2. Germline V gives CDR1 ENHRY, CDR2 SYGVKD. V lost 2 bases to trimming and J lost 3 bases; unmatched junction nucleotides: 4. This CDR3 comprises 17 residues. DNA of the CDR3: TGTGCCATCAGTGAGGGGACTAGCGGGAGTCCTACAGATACGCAGTATTTT. It yields the protein CAISEGTSGSPTDTQYF.

The rearrangement joins TRBV27 to TRBJ2-1; TRBD2 agrees at 9 bases. The CDR3 sequence is 16 residues long. After removal of 5 bases from V and 2 bases from J, the junction contained 7 bases not matched to a gene. Germline CDR1 and CDR2: MNHEY and SMNVEV (reference sequence). As DNA, the CDR3 is TGTGCCAGCAGTCTAGAAGCGGGAGGTGCCTACAATGAGCAGTTCTTC. Translated: CASSLEAGGAYNEQFF.

J is TRBJ1-2 and V is TRBV4-3, with D uncertain. The CDR3 runs 17 residues. Trimming shortened V by 0 bases and J by 5 bases, and 19 bases separated the two germline ends. CDR1 is LGHNA and CDR2 is YSLEER in the germline V gene. The CDR3 loop reads CASSQDAGRTPSYGYTF. In DNA, the CDR3 is TGCGCCAGCAGCCAAGATGCAGGAAGAACCCCCTCTTATGGCTACACCTTC.

The rearrangement uses TRBV27 and TRBJ2-7; 7 bases align to TRBD1. Germline CDR1 reads MNHEY; CDR2 reads SMNVEV (reference sequence). V lost 6 bases to trimming and J lost 9 bases; unmatched junction nucleotides: 5. The length of the CDR3 is 11 residues. For the CDR3, the DNA is TGTGCCAGCAGGCAGGGGGTGGTGCAGTACTTC. Its protein product is CASRQGVVQYF.

The J gene is TRBJ2-5, the V gene TRBV15; no definite D call. Germline CDR1 and CDR2: LNHNV and YYDKDF (reference sequence). The CDR3 totals 14 residues. V gave up 0 bases and J gave up 0 bases, with 5 bases separating them. The CDR3 DNA reads TGTGCCACCAGCAGAGATCACAACCAAGAGACCCAGTACTTC. Its protein product is CATSRDHNQETQYF. The variable domain in full, completed from reference TRBV15 and TRBJ2-5, reads DAMVIQNPRYQVTQFGKPVTLSCSQTLNHNVMYWYQQKSSQAPKLLFHYYDKDFNNEADTPDNFQSRRPNTSFCFLDIRSPGLGDTAMYLCATSRDHNQETQYFGPGTRLLVL.

The chain carries TRBV6-1 and TRBJ2-6; 7 positions match TRBD1. Per the germline V gene, CDR1 is MNHNS and CDR2 is SASEGT. Germline trimming cut 2 bases from V and 3 bases from J; bases unmatched to any gene: 4. This CDR3 has 16 amino acids. The CDR3 protein is CASSEKGGVGANVLTF. Written as DNA, the CDR3 is TGTGCCAGCAGTGAAAAAGGGGGCGTTGGGGCCAACGTCCTGACTTTC.

The V call is TRBV19, the J call TRBJ2-1; TRBD1 is a possible D gene (6 bases). Deletions cut 3 bases from V and 4 bases from J, with 7 bases between. Germline V gives CDR1 LNHDA, CDR2 SQIVND (reference sequence). There are 13 residues in the CDR3. The CDR3 nucleotides are TGTGCCAGTAGTATGGACAGATACAATGAGCAGTTCTTC. Protein sequence: CASSMDRYNEQFF.

V usage is TRBV7-9 and J usage is TRBJ2-7; D is uncertain. CDR1 SEHNR and CDR2 FQNEAQ come from the germline V gene (reference sequence). Trimming removed 4 bases from V and 3 bases from J, with 4 bases in between. The CDR3 contains 11 residues. The CDR3 sequence is CASSSFYEQYF. CDR3 DNA: TGTGCCAGCAGCTCCTTCTACGAGCAGTACTTC.

The chain links TRBV29-1 to TRBJ2-1; tentatively, D is TRBD2 (6 bases). V was trimmed by 5 bases and J by 4 bases, leaving 6 bases between them. Germline CDR1 is SQVTM and CDR2 is ANQGSEA. The CDR3 is made up of 11 amino acids. The CDR3 reads CSVRGYNEQFF. CDR3 bases: TGCAGCGTTCGGGGGTACAATGAGCAGTTCTTC.

This chain joins TRBV5-1 and TRBJ1-1; TRBD1 might be the D (6 bases). The V end lost 3 bases, the J end lost 0 bases, and 18 bases lay between the germline ends. Per germline, CDR1 SGHRS and CDR2 YFSETQ. This CDR3 has 17 amino acids. CDR3 DNA: TGCGCCAGCAGCTCAACCGGGACAAATCGTATGAACACTGAAGCTTTCTTT. It codes for CASSSTGTNRMNTEAFF.

Only one count was recorded for this clone. This chain uses TRBV5-5 with TRBJ1-1; the D gene is possibly TRBD1 (6 bases). The length of the CDR3 is 15 residues. From germline, CDR1 is SGHKS and CDR2 YYEKEE (reference sequence). Trimming took off 5 bases at V and 6 bases at J, with 20 bases between the two ends. The DNA for the CDR3 is TGTGCCAGCAGGGCGGAACAGGGTCGAGGTTCTGAAGCTTTCTTT. Its translation: CASRAEQGRGSEAFF. Full variable domain (missing parts from reference TRBV5-5 and TRBJ1-1): DAGVTQSPTHLIKTRGQQVTLRCSPISGHKSVSWYQQVLGQGPQFIFQYYEKEERGRGNFPDRFSARQFPNYSSELNVNALLLGDSALYLCASRAEQGRGSEAFFGQGTRLTVV.

The chain has TRBV27 and TRBJ2-7; 8 bases are a match to TRBD2. The V gene end was trimmed by 4 bases and the J gene end by 3 bases; junction bases not matched to a gene: 5. Per the germline V gene, CDR1 is MNHEY and CDR2 is SMNVEV (reference sequence). CDR3 length: 14 amino acids. The CDR3 is CASSSGLEDYEQYF. The CDR3 region has the DNA TGTGCCAGCAGTTCGGGACTAGAAGACTACGAGCAGTACTTC.

V is TRBV19 and J is TRBJ2-1; the D is unclear. The CDR3 loop spans 13 amino acids. V lost 3 bases and J 7 bases, leaving 10 bases between the germline ends. Germline V gives CDR1 LNHDA, CDR2 SQIVND (reference sequence). The CDR3 loop is CASSIHLVNEQFF. CDR3 bases: TGTGCCAGTAGTATCCACCTTGTTAATGAGCAGTTCTTC.

This rearrangement joins TRBV14 to TRBJ2-1, with TRBD2 as a possible D gene (5 bases). The germline V gene has CDR1 SGHDN and CDR2 FVKESK. The CDR3 is 12 residues long. Trimming took 4 bases from V and 10 from J, leaving 11 bases between them. CDR3 sequence (DNA): TGTGCCAGCAGCCCCCTCCCGGGGGAGCAGTTCTTC. Translated, it gives CASSPLPGEQFF.

DNA of the CDR3: TGTGCCAGCAGTGAATGGACGGGAGTTGAGCAGTTCTTC. It is translated as CASSEWTGVEQFF. This chain connects TRBV2 to TRBJ2-1, with TRBD2 as a possible D gene (6 bases). The germline CDR1 and CDR2 sequences are SNHLY and FYNNEI. V lost 2 bases and J lost 9, with 11 bases in between. This CDR3 comprises 13 residues.

In regard to this clone: Other DNA sequences in the same sample also yield this CDR3. The J gene is TRBJ2-7, the V gene TRBV27; D might be TRBD1 (5 bases). Looked up from germline, CDR1 is MNHEY and CDR2 is SMNVEV (reference sequence). CDR3 length equals 12 residues. V was shortened by 6 bases and J by 2 bases, with 8 bases between the two germline ends. CDR3 sequence: CASSPGTYEQYF. DNA of the CDR3: TGTGCCAGCAGCCCAGGGACCTACGAGCAGTACTTC.

The chain joins TRBV27 to TRBJ2-7, with TRBD2 matching over 10 bases. This CDR3 comprises 19 residues. The ends lost 5 bases at V and 2 bases at J; junction bases unmatched: 18. Per germline, CDR1 MNHEY and CDR2 SMNVEV (reference sequence). In DNA, the CDR3 is TGTGCCAGCAGTCCGTCGAGCGGGAGGGCTAGTCTCCTTACCTACGAGCAGTACTTC. Translating it yields CASSPSSGRASLLTYEQYF.

The rearrangement joins TRBV7-9 to TRBJ2-5; D uncertain. The ends were cut back, 5 bases at V and 5 bases at J, with 9 bases in the middle. This CDR3 is 12 amino acids long. Germline CDR1 SEHNR, CDR2 FQNEAQ (reference sequence). For the CDR3, the DNA is TGTGCCAGCAGCCCCCCTGCGGAGACCCAGTACTTC. Translated: CASSPPAETQYF. The full variable domain, its missing parts supplied by reference TRBV7-9 and TRBJ2-5, is DTGVSQNPRHKITKRGQNVTFRCDPISEHNRLYWYRQTLGQGPEFLTYFQNEAQLEKSRLLSDRFSAERPKGSFSTLEIQRTEQGDSAMYLCASSPPAETQYFGPGTRLLVL.

J is TRBJ2-3 and V is TRBV2; D gene uncertain. The CDR3 consists of 16 residues. Germline V gene lookup returns CDR1 SNHLY and CDR2 FYNNEI. V was shortened by 2 bases and J by 5 bases, with 17 bases between the two germline ends. The CDR3 DNA reads TGTGCCAGCAGTGAATCTTTCCCACCCCCCCTAGATACGCAGTATTTT. This encodes CASSESFPPPLDTQYF.

This clone was recorded a few times. The chain is built from TRBV4-1 and TRBJ2-1, with 8 bases that match TRBD2. The CDR3 is 14 amino acids. Germline assignment: CDR1 MGHRA and CDR2 YSYEKL. V lost 4 bases to trimming and J lost 8 bases; unmatched junction nucleotides: 7. The CDR3 coding sequence is TGCGCCAGCAGCCTCGAGGACGGGGGGGATGAGCAGTTCTTC. It yields the protein CASSLEDGGDEQFF.